The entry that follows covers one T cell receptor (beta chain) sequence. What it binds is unknown. Different DNA sequences within this sample yield the same CDR3. The table came from immunoSEQ multiplex PCR; TCRdb's copy has only in-frame clones and leaves some out. The sample has roughly 120,000 clones, over 75% seen once. The data originate from a study of T cell responses to AZD1222 COVID-19 vaccine. Germline CDR1 SQVTM, CDR2 ANQGSEA. V was shortened by 2 bases and J by 3 bases, with 5 bases between the two germline ends. This CDR3 has 11 residues. General study points: Two doses of AZD1222 preceded a rise in Spike-specific TCR breadth and depth. Clonal diversity was possibly underestimated, and white British individuals and females predominated among donors. The number of AZD1222 recipients seropositive at baseline was only 6 or 7.

The clonotype comes from an adult in good health. The sample was peripheral blood, taken on day 0 of AZD1222 vaccination. This sequence joins TRBV29-1 and TRBJ2-7; the D is unclear. For the CDR3, the DNA is TGCAGCGTTGAATCTGGCTACGAGCAGTACTTC. Translating gives CSVESGYEQYF.